This TCR beta chain was obtained from a study of T cell changes during pregnancy in multiple sclerosis. Only in-frame clones appear in the TCRdb table, and some are missing; sequencing was by immunoSEQ multiplex PCR. This table has 90,000 to 100,000 clones, roughly 93% appearing once. This clone turned up a few times. Germline trimming cut 2 bases from V and 1 base from J; bases unmatched to any gene: 4. In germline, CDR1 is SGHVS, CDR2 FNYEAQ. The CDR3 covers 16 residues. Sequenced material: peripheral blood, taken in the first trimester of pregnancy. The clonotype originates from a female donor with multiple sclerosis, enrolled in a pregnancy study. The rearrangement uses TRBV7-6 and TRBJ1-1; 10 bases fit TRBD1. In nucleotides, the CDR3 is TGTGCCAGCAGCTTATCAGGGACAGGGGCGAACACTGAAGCTTTCTTT. Amino acids: CASSLSGTGANTEAFF.